The present TCR beta chain was sequenced within a study of glioma-infiltrating T cells. Study-level information: Blood libraries targeted 4.5- to 10-fold coverage of about one million T cells. General study results and limits: Above-expected tissue-blood divergence occurred in all gliomas, most in low-grade ones.

V was pared by 6 bases and J by 2 bases, with 11 bases of the junction left unmatched. This CDR3 has 16 amino acids. Looked up from germline, CDR1 is MNHEY and CDR2 is SVGEGT. Turning to this clonotype: Antigen unknown. One base away lies a much larger clone, so this may be a sequencing read error.

Using RNA template, CDR3s of TCR alpha and beta were amplified with iRepertoire arm-PCR. TCRdb reprocessed the multiplex PCR reads with MiXCR, giving one entry per CDR3 protein. The sample carries more than 350,000 distinct CDR3 sequences, less than 50% recorded once. Sequencing was performed on glioma tissue, nonneoplastic brain tissue, or PBMCs (not recorded which). This chain links TRBV6-2 or TRBV6-3 with TRBJ2-3; 7 nucleotides line up with TRBD2. This clonotype was sampled from a human donor with low-grade glioma or glioblastoma, undergoing nonglioma brain surgery, or in good health (not recorded which). DNA for the CDR3: TGTGCCAGCAGCCCCCGGGCTAGCGGACTCACAGATACGCAGTATTTT. Protein sequence: CASSPRASGLTDTQYF.